This T cell receptor (beta chain) is drawn from a study of cytotoxic CD8 clonotypes in ibrutinib-treated CLL. TCRdb keeps only in-frame clones here, not all; method: immunoSEQ multiplex PCR. The data contain about 50,000 clones, roughly 57% of them singletons. This CDR3 has 12 residues. V was pared by 8 bases and J by 4 bases, with 4 bases of the junction left unmatched. Germline V lookup: CDR1 LNHDA, CDR2 SQIVND (reference sequence). This clone appeared a few times. The clonotype comes from a human donor with chronic lymphocytic leukemia. The sequenced sample was PBMCs, obtained after 24 months of ibrutinib treatment. The genes are TRBV19 and TRBJ1-1; 7 bases are shared with TRBD1. For the CDR3, the DNA is TGTGCCAGTCGACAGGGCCCCACTGAAGCTTTCTTT. This translates into CASRQGPTEAFF. Drawing the rest from reference TRBV19 and TRBJ1-1, the complete variable domain is DGGITQSPKYLFRKEGQNVTLSCEQNLNHDAMYWYRQDPGQGLRLIYYSQIVNDFQKGDIAEGYSVSREKKESFPLTVTSAQKNPTAFYLCASRQGPTEAFFGQGTRLTVV.